These 21 T cell receptor beta chains came from one sample sequenced in a study of CD8 T cells in Susac syndrome. RNA, at 0.5 to 1 ug, was reverse transcribed with random hexamers. TCRdb redid the calling of the immunoSEQ multiplex PCR reads with MiXCR, one entry per CDR3 protein. In the table there are 75,000 to 95,000 distinct CDR3 sequences, approximately 95% of which are singletons. Specimen: CD8+ T cells from PBMCs. These receptors originate from a human donor with Susac syndrome.

This rearrangement joins TRBV28 to TRBJ2-7; maybe TRBD2 (6 bases). This CDR3 has 15 amino acids. Germline V gene data show CDR1 as MDHEN and CDR2 as SYDVKM. V lost 4 bases to trimming and J lost 4 bases, with 17 bases between them. The CDR3 reads CASSSPGGSLYEQYF. The CDR3 DNA reads TGTGCCAGCAGTTCCCCCGGGGGATCCCTGTACGAGCAGTACTTC.

J is TRBJ2-7 and V is TRBV3-1; TRBD2 matches at 11 bases. Germline V gene lookup returns CDR1 LGHDT and CDR2 YNNKEL (reference sequence). V lost 3 bases to trimming and J lost 2 bases; unmatched junction nucleotides: 6. The CDR3 is 16 amino acids. The CDR3 spells CASSHPLAGGPYEQYF. The CDR3 nucleotides read TGTGCCAGCAGCCATCCCCTAGCGGGAGGTCCCTACGAGCAGTACTTC.

J is TRBJ2-3 and V is TRBV20-1; 7 bases map to TRBD1. The CDR3 sequence is 13 residues long. Germline-derived CDR1 and CDR2 are DFQATT and SNEGSKA (reference sequence). V shed 3 bases, J shed 7 bases, and the junction held 7 bases outside the gene matches. The CDR3 sequence: CSASEGARNTQYF. The DNA of the CDR3 is TGCAGTGCTAGTGAGGGGGCAAGAAATACGCAGTATTTT.

The chain couples TRBV15 to TRBJ2-3, with D maybe TRBD2 (5 bases). This CDR3 spans 18 amino acids. Trimming removed 2 bases at V and 2 bases at J, with 20 bases between. Germline lookup yields CDR1 LNHNV and CDR2 YYDKDF (reference sequence). CDR3 nucleotide sequence: TGTGCCACCAGCAGAAGTTCAGGCGAGACTATTTACACAGATACGCAGTATTTT. Amino acid sequence: CATSRSSGETIYTDTQYF.

V usage is TRBV11-2 and J usage is TRBJ1-4, with unresolved D. The CDR3 spans 19 residues. Germline V lookup: CDR1 SGHAT, CDR2 FQNNGV. Trimming took off 3 bases at V and 2 bases at J, with 22 bases between the two ends. Here the CDR3 reads CASSFPGGPIGHTNEKLFF. The CDR3 DNA follows: TGTGCCAGCAGCTTCCCAGGAGGTCCGATTGGGCACACTAATGAAAAACTGTTTTTT.

The chain joins TRBV13 to TRBJ2-1; TRBD2 aligns across 10 bases. The CDR3 sequence is 14 residues long. The junction had 5 bases not matched to a gene; V was cut back by 2 bases and J by 10 bases. Germline CDR1 is PRHDT and CDR2 is FYEKMQ (reference sequence). CDR3 sequence reads: CASSLPSGSREQFF. In DNA, the CDR3 is TGTGCCAGCAGCTTACCTAGCGGGAGTAGGGAGCAGTTCTTC.

The chain recombines TRBV7-9 with TRBJ1-4; perhaps TRBD1 as D (6 bases). This CDR3 is built from 14 residues. Trimming took off 0 bases at V and 8 bases at J, with 10 bases between the two ends. CDR1 is SEHNR and CDR2 is FQNEAQ in the germline V gene (reference sequence). DNA for the CDR3: TGTGCCAGCAGCTTAGCCCAGGGGTTGGAAAAACTGTTTTTT. This gives the protein CASSLAQGLEKLFF.

V usage is TRBV7-9 and J usage is TRBJ2-7, with D maybe TRBD1 (6 bases). Germline V gene sequence: CDR1 SEHNR, CDR2 FQNEAQ (reference sequence). The CDR3 sequence is 14 residues long. V was cut by 6 bases and J by 5 bases, with 17 bases left in between. The CDR3 loop is CASSEGHFDHEQYF. The CDR3 coding sequence is TGTGCCAGCAGTGAGGGACATTTCGACCACGAGCAGTACTTC.

The V gene is TRBV7-9, the J gene TRBJ2-1; a possible D gene is TRBD2 (5 bases). The CDR3 has 16 residues. V was cut by 5 bases and J by 0 bases, with 14 bases left in between. Germline V CDR1 and CDR2: SEHNR, FQNEAQ (reference sequence). The DNA for the CDR3 is TGTGCCAGCAGCCAGCGAAGTGGGAGCTCCTACAATGAGCAGTTCTTC. Translation: CASSQRSGSSYNEQFF.

The gene calls are TRBV29-1 and TRBJ2-2; a weak D match, TRBD2 (6 bases). Germline loops: CDR1 SQVTM, CDR2 ANQGSEA. Trimming pared 4 bases from V and 5 bases from J, leaving 8 bases between. The CDR3 extends over 12 amino acids. The CDR3 reads CSVVLATGELFF. The CDR3 bases are TGCAGCGTTGTTCTAGCGACCGGGGAGCTGTTTTTT.

This chain links TRBV18 with TRBJ1-1; 10 bases are a match to TRBD1. CDR3 size: 15 residues. Trimming took 6 bases from V and 4 from J; bases not matched to a gene: 8. Germline CDR1 reads KGHSH; CDR2 reads LQKENI. Here the CDR3 reads CASSPGTGDVTEAFF. The CDR3 DNA follows: TGTGCCAGCTCGCCAGGGACAGGGGACGTCACTGAAGCTTTCTTT.

The chain has TRBV19 and TRBJ2-7; unclear D gene. Germline CDR1 LNHDA, CDR2 SQIVND (reference sequence). V was clipped by 5 bases and J by 4 bases, with 15 bases between them. This CDR3 has 14 residues. CDR3 amino acids: CASSSALGRYEQYF. The CDR3 coding sequence is TGTGCCAGTAGTTCGGCGTTGGGTCGGTACGAGCAGTACTTC.

The chain joins TRBV15 to TRBJ2-7, with TRBD2 matching over 7 bases. The junction had 5 bases not matched to a gene; V was cut back by 0 bases and J by 12 bases. Germline CDR1 LNHNV, CDR2 YYDKDF (reference sequence). The CDR3 consists of 12 residues. This chain's CDR3 is CATSRDVGTMYF. CDR3 in DNA: TGTGCCACCAGCAGAGATGTGGGGACTATGTACTTC.

This chain uses TRBV29-1 with TRBJ2-7; no clear D. Trimming left V 0 bases short and J 1 base short, with 4 bases between. Germline loops: CDR1 SQVTM, CDR2 ANQGSEA. The CDR3 has 12 amino acids. CDR3 in amino acids: CSVEDISYEQYF. DNA of the CDR3: TGCAGCGTTGAAGACATTTCCTACGAGCAGTACTTC.

V is TRBV13 and J is TRBJ2-2, with TRBD1 identical over 7 bases. The CDR3 contains 15 residues. J gave up 0 bases and V 2 bases, and 0 bases lay outside the gene matches. In germline, CDR1 is PRHDT, CDR2 FYEKMQ (reference sequence). CDR3 loop: CASSLQGANTGELFF. The CDR3 DNA follows: TGTGCCAGCAGCTTACAGGGGGCGAACACCGGGGAGCTGTTTTTT. Full variable domain (missing parts from reference TRBV13 and TRBJ2-2): AAGVIQSPRHLIKEKRETATLKCYPIPRHDTVYWYQQGPGQDPQFLISFYEKMQSDKGSIPDRFSAQQFSDYHSELNMSSLELGDSALYFCASSLQGANTGELFFGEGSRLTVL.

V usage is TRBV9 and J usage is TRBJ2-7, with D possibly TRBD2 on 5 matching bases. The CDR3 totals 15 residues. Germline V gene sequence: CDR1 SGDLS, CDR2 YYNGEE. The V end was cut by 3 bases, the J end by 3 bases, with 16 bases between. The CDR3 coding sequence is TGTGCCAGCAGCGCCGGGCTGGCGGGTAGCTACGAGCAGTACTTC. Encoded protein: CASSAGLAGSYEQYF.

This chain uses TRBV5-6 with TRBJ2-1; 8 nucleotides agree with TRBD2. This CDR3 contains 14 residues. Germline assignment: CDR1 SGHDT and CDR2 YYEEEE. With V trimmed by 2 bases and J by 2 bases, 0 bases remained unmatched. CDR3 bases: TGTGCCAGCAGCTTCGGGAGGGCCTACAATGAGCAGTTCTTC. It translates to CASSFGRAYNEQFF.

This clonotype was seen just once. Germline is not matched at one junction end, which may reflect a read error. The V and J genes are TRBV20-1 and TRBJ1-3; D remains ambiguous. CDR3 size: 11 residues. Looked up from germline, CDR1 is DFQATT and CDR2 is SNEGSKA (reference sequence). The chain's CDR3 is CSARDRNTIYF. As DNA, the CDR3 is TGCAGTGCGAGAGACAGAAACACCATATATTTT.

This rearrangement joins TRBV30 to TRBJ2-5; possibly TRBD2 for D (6 bases). With 0 bases removed from V and 2 bases from J, the gap between germline ends came to 10 bases. The CDR3 spans 14 residues. Germline lookup yields CDR1 GTSNPN and CDR2 SVGIG (reference sequence). The CDR3 spells CAWSVGGWQETQYF. CDR3 nucleotides: TGTGCCTGGAGTGTTGGAGGGTGGCAAGAGACCCAGTACTTC.

The genes are TRBV5-6 and TRBJ2-5, with 9 bases identical to TRBD1. Unmatched junction bases numbered 5, after V lost 4 bases and J lost 4 bases. CDR1 and CDR2 from the germline V gene are SGHDT and YYEEEE. There are 14 residues in the CDR3. This CDR3 reads CASSDGTGRETQYF. DNA for the CDR3: TGTGCCAGCAGCGACGGGACAGGGAGAGAGACCCAGTACTTC.

This rearrangement joins TRBV20-1 to TRBJ2-5; the D is unclear. Trimming took off 2 bases at V and 3 bases at J, with 7 bases between the two ends. The CDR3 totals 12 residues. CDR1 DFQATT and CDR2 SNEGSKA come from the germline V gene (reference sequence). DNA for the CDR3: TGCAGTGCTAGATTTGGGGAAGAGACCCAGTACTTC. As protein: CSARFGEETQYF.